These 10 T cell receptor beta chains originate from one sample sequenced in a study of blood T cell repertoires in COVID-19. Method: immunoSEQ multiplex PCR; TCRdb's copy keeps in-frame clones and lacks some. The sample lists about 59,000 clones, roughly four fifths occurring once. The material sequenced was peripheral blood. The origin of the receptors is an elderly woman with acute or convalescent COVID-19.

To note about this clone: A junction boundary mismatches the germline segment, possibly from a read error. The rearrangement links TRBV5-1 to TRBJ1-4, with D unclear. The CDR3 contains 16 residues. Germline V gene data show CDR1 as SGHRS and CDR2 as YFSETQ. The CDR3: CANSPGSSRNNEKLFF. The CDR3 DNA reads TGCGCCAACAGCCCCGGGTCCTCTAGGAATAATGAAAAACTGTTTTTT.

This chain joins TRBV19 and TRBJ2-7; 12 bases line up with TRBD2. V shed 9 bases and J 2 bases; nucleotides not matched to a gene: 5. Germline CDR1 reads LNHDA; CDR2 reads SQIVND (reference sequence). The CDR3 has 14 residues. CDR3 in DNA: TGTGCCAGCGGGACTAGCGGGTACACCTACGAGCAGTACTTC. Its translation: CASGTSGYTYEQYF.

This sequence joins TRBV7-3 and TRBJ2-1; D ambiguous. CDR3 length equals 16 residues. CDR1 is SGHTA, CDR2 FQGTGA, per germline. Trimming cost V 0 bases and J 2 bases, with 11 bases left between them. The CDR3 sequence: CASSLTFVSAYNEQFF. The CDR3 nucleotides are TGTGCCAGCAGCTTAACGTTTGTCTCTGCCTACAATGAGCAGTTCTTC.

This clone was recorded once. This chain links TRBV27 with TRBJ2-7; 8 positions match TRBD2. Germline lookup yields CDR1 MNHEY and CDR2 SMNVEV (reference sequence). V was pared by 5 bases and J by 3 bases, with 6 bases of the junction left unmatched. CDR3 length equals 14 residues. This CDR3 is CASSPRGGFYEQYF. Written as DNA, the CDR3 is TGTGCCAGCAGTCCCCGGGGGGGCTTCTACGAGCAGTACTTC.

CDR3 residues: CASSLQAMDTIYF. The CDR3 DNA sequence: TGTGCCAGCAGTTTACAGGCCATGGACACCATATATTTT. The chain carries TRBV12-3 or TRBV12-4 and TRBJ1-3; D uncertain. This CDR3 has 13 amino acids. With 2 bases removed from V and 8 bases from J, the gap between germline ends came to 10 bases.

This clone occurred once. The V call is TRBV5-1, the J call TRBJ1-1; 7 bases line up with TRBD1. The CDR3 is 12 residues long. Germline V gives CDR1 SGHRS, CDR2 YFSETQ. V was pared by 4 bases and J by 5 bases, with 2 bases of the junction left unmatched. Written as DNA, the CDR3 is TGCGCCAGCAGCATACAGGGGACTGAAGCTTTCTTT. This gives the protein CASSIQGTEAFF.

CDR3 residues: CASSIPGTGGWYF. Written as DNA, the CDR3 is TGTGCCAGCAGTATTCCCGGGACAGGTGGGTGGTACTTC. The chain couples TRBV5-4 to TRBJ2-7; TRBD1 aligns across 8 bases. V was pared by 5 bases and J by 12 bases, with 13 bases of the junction left unmatched. Germline CDR1 SGHNT, CDR2 YYREEE (reference sequence). This CDR3 comprises 13 residues.

This chain links TRBV6-1 with TRBJ1-3; 9 nucleotides match TRBD1. The CDR3 consists of 16 residues. From germline, CDR1 is MNHNS and CDR2 SASEGT. The V segment lost 4 bases and the J segment 7 bases; nucleotides outside the gene matches: 11. The CDR3: CASSGAGTGIANTIYF. The CDR3 nucleotides are TGTGCCAGCAGTGGGGCCGGGACAGGGATTGCGAACACCATATATTTT.

This chain links TRBV4-1 with TRBJ1-2; TRBD1 matches 9 bases. In germline, CDR1 is MGHRA, CDR2 YSYEKL. J lost 5 bases, V lost 6 bases, and 13 bases had no gene match. The CDR3 runs 16 residues. CDR3 DNA: TGCGCCAGCAGGGTTACGACAGGGGGGAGGGCGTATGGCTACACCTTC. It translates to CASRVTTGGRAYGYTF.

This clone was seen a handful of times. The chain employs TRBV27 and TRBJ1-1; D might be TRBD1 (6 bases). Trimming took off 2 bases at V and 0 bases at J, with 7 bases between the two ends. Germline values: CDR1 MNHEY, CDR2 SMNVEV (reference sequence). This CDR3 is 14 amino acids long. Here the CDR3 DNA reads TGTGCCAGCAGTTTACCAGGGGTGAACACTGAAGCTTTCTTT. Its translation is CASSLPGVNTEAFF.